The clone carrying this T cell receptor (beta chain) showed up just a few times. The antigen is not known. Each sample had at least 6.5 million PBMCs isolated. Alongside a J-beta primer mix, a sample-barcoded 5' primer served in a second PCR lasting about 7 to 12 cycles. TCRdb reprocessed the 5' RACE reads with MiXCR, giving one entry per CDR3 protein. The table includes some 1.8 million distinct CDR3 sequences, around 42% detected once. The sample comes from a study of blood T cells in healthy people across ages. Trimming removed 2 bases from V and 3 bases from J; junction bases left unmatched: 2. Per germline, CDR1 SGHTA and CDR2 FQGNSA. CDR3 size: 15 residues. Study-wide findings and caveats: Compared with aged donors, long-lived donors showed fewer expanded clones, suggesting selection.

The source of this sequence is a human donor in good health. Sequencing was done on a sample of blood. This chain connects TRBV7-2 to TRBJ2-3, with 10 bases lining up with TRBD2. CDR3 residues: CASSLSAGGTDTQYF. CDR3 bases: TGTGCCAGCAGCTTATCAGCGGGGGGGACAGATACGCAGTATTTT.